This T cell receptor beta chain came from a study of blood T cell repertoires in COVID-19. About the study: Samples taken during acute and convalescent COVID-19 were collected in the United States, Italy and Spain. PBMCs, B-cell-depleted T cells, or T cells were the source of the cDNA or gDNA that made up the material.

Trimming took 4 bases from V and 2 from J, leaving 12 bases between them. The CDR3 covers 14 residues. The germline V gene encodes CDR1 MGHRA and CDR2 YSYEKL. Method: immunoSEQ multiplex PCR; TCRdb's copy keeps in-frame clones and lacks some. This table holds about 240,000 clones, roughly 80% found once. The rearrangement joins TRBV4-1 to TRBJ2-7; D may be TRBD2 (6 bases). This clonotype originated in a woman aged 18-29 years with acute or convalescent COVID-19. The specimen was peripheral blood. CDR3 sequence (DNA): TGCGCCAGCAGCCCCACGGAGGGCCCCTACGAGCAGTACTTC. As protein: CASSPTEGPYEQYF.